These T cell receptor beta chains were read from a single sample in a study of shared clonotypes between healthy human individuals. Here immunoSEQ multiplex PCR was the method, and the copy in TCRdb shows in-frame clones only, minus some. The table records nearly 1 million clones, less than 85% of them present only once. The sample taken for sequencing was memory CD4+ T cells sorted from blood. Source of these receptors: a man younger than 35 in good health. Each CDR3 is given with its conserved first and last residue. The order of the fields is clone size, D gene, J gene, V gene, CDR3 protein, CDR3 DNA. The D gene is left open where the match is weak. Clone sizes are given selectively: once, few, many, or a class where the clone is expanded.

. | . | TRBJ1-4 | TRBV19 | CASSARPATNEKLFF | TGTGCCAGTAGCGCCCGACCGGCAACTAATGAAAAACTGTTTTTT
. | . | TRBJ1-2 | TRBV14 | CASSHGETYGYTF | TGTGCCAGCAGCCATGGGGAGACCTATGGCTACACCTTC
. | . | TRBJ2-5 | TRBV18 | CASSPQDGQETQYF | TGTGCCAGCTCACCGCAGGACGGTCAAGAGACCCAGTACTTC
few | TRBD1 | TRBJ2-2 | TRBV25-1 | CASSDYRGSLTGELFF | TGTGCCAGCAGTGACTACAGGGGATCCCTCACCGGGGAGCTGTTTTTT
. | TRBD2 | TRBJ2-7 | TRBV6-5 | CASRLTSGSYEQYF | TGTGCCAGCAGGCTGACTAGCGGGAGCTACGAGCAGTACTTC
once | . | TRBJ1-1 | TRBV7-6 | CASSLGGGSPEAFF | TGTGCCAGCAGCTTAGGGGGAGGGAGTCCTGAAGCTTTCTTT
many | . | TRBJ1-5 | TRBV5-3 | CAAPQGSLAQHF | TGTGCTGCACCCCAGGGGAGTTTGGCCCAGCATTTT
. | . | TRBJ1-5 | TRBV6-1 | CASKRTAPWQPQHF | TGTGCCAGCAAGAGGACAGCTCCGTGGCAGCCCCAGCATTTT
few | TRBD1 | TRBJ2-7 | TRBV5-1 | CASSGTGAGYEQYF | TGCGCCAGCAGCGGGACAGGGGCTGGGTACGAGCAGTACTTC
. | . | TRBJ1-5 | TRBV27 | CASSLGGVGQPQHF | TGTGCCAGCAGTTTAGGAGGGGTAGGTCAGCCCCAGCATTTT
. | . | TRBJ2-7 | TRBV7-2 | CASSLEGGVSYEQYF | TGTGCCAGCAGCTTAGAGGGGGGGGTCTCCTACGAGCAGTACTTC
. | . | TRBJ1-5 | TRBV30 | CAWSVRGGQPQHF | TGTGCCTGGAGTGTACGGGGGGGCCAGCCCCAGCATTTT
. | . | TRBJ2-1 | TRBV2 | CASRGRTGGGEQFF | TGTGCCAGCAGGGGAAGGACAGGTGGGGGGGAGCAGTTCTTC
few | TRBD2 | TRBJ2-1 | TRBV5-1 | CASGLAEYNEQFF | TGCGCCAGCGGACTAGCGGAGTACAATGAGCAGTTCTTC
. | TRBD1 | TRBJ1-2 | TRBV30 | CAWSVPGGAGGYTF | TGTGCCTGGAGTGTACCAGGGGGCGCGGGAGGCTACACCTTC
. | TRBD1 | TRBJ1-4 | TRBV4-1 | CASSQVGTGNEKLFF | TGCGCCAGCAGCCAAGTTGGGACAGGGAATGAAAAACTGTTTTTT
. | TRBD1 | TRBJ1-1 | TRBV10-3 | CAITRDRGMNTEAFF | TGTGCCATCACCCGGGACAGGGGAATGAACACTGAAGCTTTCTTT
. | TRBD1 | TRBJ2-7 | TRBV19 | CASRRGGTGSGQYEQYF | TGTGCCAGTAGAAGGGGCGGGACAGGGAGCGGACAGTACGAGCAGTACTTC
. | . | TRBJ2-2 | TRBV30 | CAWKQYQGAGELFF | TGTGCCTGGAAACAATATCAGGGAGCCGGGGAGCTGTTTTTT
. | . | TRBJ2-5 | TRBV15 | CATSRVGNQETQYF | TGTGCCACCAGCAGAGTCGGCAACCAAGAGACCCAGTACTTC
few | TRBD1 | TRBJ2-1 | TRBV6-5 | CASSSGTGGYNEQFF | TGTGCCAGCAGTTCTGGGACAGGGGGGTACAATGAGCAGTTCTTC
few | TRBD1 | TRBJ1-1 | TRBV18 | CASSPNRGMAEAFF | TGTGCCAGCTCACCTAACAGGGGAATGGCTGAAGCTTTCTTT
. | . | TRBJ2-1 | TRBV28 | CASSFGKSREQFF | TGTGCCAGCAGTTTCGGCAAGTCCCGGGAACAGTTCTTC
. | TRBD2 | TRBJ2-7 | TRBV5-1 | CASSRLAGVQEEQYF | TGCGCCAGCAGCCGACTAGCGGGGGTCCAGGAAGAGCAGTACTTC
. | . | TRBJ2-3 | TRBV29-1 | CSVEGGTDTQYF | TGCAGCGTTGAGGGGGGCACAGATACGCAGTATTTT
. | TRBD1 | TRBJ1-3 | TRBV10-3 | CATQGARGNTIYF | TGTGCCACACAGGGGGCGAGAGGAAACACCATATATTTT
. | . | TRBJ2-6 | TRBV7-2 | CASSRAGSSGANVLTF | TGTGCCAGCAGCAGAGCAGGAAGCTCTGGGGCCAACGTCCTGACTTTC
many | . | TRBJ1-4 | TRBV6-1 | CASRVSPGHNEKLFF | TGTGCCAGCAGGGTTTCTCCAGGCCACAATGAAAAACTGTTTTTT
. | . | TRBJ1-5 | TRBV7-2 | CASSSQGYQPQHF | TGTGCCAGCAGCTCCCAAGGCTATCAGCCCCAGCATTTT
. | . | TRBJ2-3 | TRBV14 | CASSHRQTSTDTQYF | TGTGCCAGCAGCCATCGACAGACCTCCACAGATACGCAGTATTTT
few | . | TRBJ2-3 | TRBV7-2 | CASSPHPRDGASTQYF | TGTGCCAGCAGCCCCCATCCCCGGGACGGGGCATCAACGCAGTATTTT
. | TRBD1 | TRBJ1-4 | TRBV5-1 | CASSAGTGQEKLFF | TGCGCCAGCAGCGCCGGGACAGGGCAGGAAAAACTGTTTTTT
few | . | TRBJ2-5 | TRBV29-1 | CSVPWGGLQETQYF | TGCAGCGTCCCCTGGGGGGGCCTTCAAGAGACCCAGTACTTC
. | . | TRBJ1-3 | TRBV28 | CASSLRTTAGNTIYF | TGTGCCAGCAGTTTACGGACAACCGCTGGAAACACCATATATTTT
once | . | TRBJ2-5 | TRBV11-2 | CASSSGLKETQYF | TGTGCCAGCAGCTCAGGACTGAAAGAGACCCAGTACTTC
. | . | TRBJ2-4 | TRBV4-1 | CASSQPHETQRTKNIQYF | TGCGCCAGCAGCCAACCCCACGAGACACAACGAACCAAAAACATTCAGTACTTC
. | . | TRBJ2-1 | TRBV5-1 | CASSARQGGNEQFF | TGCGCCAGCAGCGCCCGACAGGGAGGCAATGAGCAGTTCTTC
. | TRBD2 | TRBJ2-2 | TRBV30 | CAWTGLDTGELFF | TGTGCCTGGACCGGACTAGACACCGGGGAGCTGTTTTTT
. | . | TRBJ1-5 | TRBV18 | CASSPDRGGNQPQHF | TGTGCCAGCTCACCAGACCGGGGCGGGAATCAGCCCCAGCATTTT
. | . | TRBJ2-6 | TRBV5-6 | CASSPDGGSGANVLTF | TGTGCCAGCAGCCCGGACGGGGGATCTGGGGCCAACGTCCTGACTTTC
few | . | TRBJ1-5 | TRBV7-2 | CASSLAAGSQPQHF | TGTGCCAGCAGCTTAGCGGCGGGGTCCCAGCCCCAGCATTTT
. | TRBD2 | TRBJ2-1 | TRBV9 | CASSTPRGVGHDEQFF | TGTGCCAGCAGCACGCCGCGGGGGGTCGGTCACGATGAGCAGTTCTTC
. | . | TRBJ2-5 | TRBV5-4 | CASSEQTGVKETQYF | TGTGCCAGCAGCGAACAGACAGGCGTCAAAGAGACCCAGTACTTC
. | . | TRBJ2-7 | TRBV4-1 | CASSHSLPLSYEQYF | TGCGCCAGCAGCCATAGCTTACCCCTCTCCTACGAGCAGTACTTC
. | TRBD2 | TRBJ2-5 | TRBV9 | CASSVGYSGSGLETQYF | TGTGCCAGCAGCGTCGGCTATAGCGGGAGTGGTTTGGAGACCCAGTACTTC
. | TRBD1 | TRBJ1-3 | TRBV28 | CASSLAGTGGNTIYF | TGTGCCAGCAGTCTCGCCGGGACAGGGGGAAACACCATATATTTT
few | TRBD1 | TRBJ1-5 | TRBV19 | CASSSSPGTGSSNQPQHF | TGTGCCAGTAGTTCCAGCCCCGGGACAGGGTCTAGCAATCAGCCCCAGCATTTT
. | TRBD2 | TRBJ2-7 | TRBV19 | CASSPTRGSGSYEQYF | TGTGCCAGTAGTCCGACCCGGGGGAGCGGGAGCTACGAGCAGTACTTC
. | TRBD2 | TRBJ2-1 | TRBV5-1 | CASSFVLAGNEQFF | TGCGCCAGCAGCTTCGTCCTAGCGGGCAATGAGCAGTTCTTC
. | . | TRBJ2-7 | TRBV7-2 | CASSPRRQSYEQYF | TGTGCCAGCAGCCCCAGGAGACAGTCCTACGAGCAGTACTTC
. | TRBD2 | TRBJ2-7 | TRBV5-1 | CASSLVVAGGYEQYF | TGCGCCAGCAGCTTGGTGGTAGCGGGGGGATACGAGCAGTACTTC
once | TRBD2 | TRBJ2-7 | TRBV6-6 | CASSHGGNAYEQYF | TGTGCCAGCAGCCACGGGGGGAACGCCTACGAGCAGTACTTC
. | . | TRBJ2-7 | TRBV7-9 | CASSLGGTSYEQYF | TGTGCCAGCAGCTTGGGGGGAACCTCCTACGAGCAGTACTTC